One sample yielded the 18 T cell receptor beta chains listed below, sequenced in a study of human T cells and chemical hapten exposure. Regarding time point: healthy volunteer bleed at 2 weeks. Unfractionated whole blood served as the source for total RNA extraction. One entry per CDR3 protein, called by TCRdb with MiXCR from the RACE reads. The sample consists of tens of thousands of distinct CDR3 sequences, 6.5% to 8.5% of them appearing once. The sample taken for sequencing was whole blood. These receptor sequences come from a human donor in good health. Some clones in this sample may be carry-over from other donors' samples.

This clonotype was seen many times. The rearrangement uses TRBV5-6 and TRBJ2-1; maybe TRBD2 (5 bases). Deletions cut 6 bases from V and 10 bases from J, with 17 bases between. There are 13 residues in the CDR3. Germline V lookup: CDR1 SGHDT, CDR2 YYEEEE. The CDR3 spells CASTRWELWEQFF. The CDR3 nucleotides read TGTGCCAGCACCCGGTGGGAGCTTTGGGAGCAGTTCTTC.

This sequence joins TRBV7-6 and TRBJ1-4; D remains ambiguous. The CDR3 spans 15 residues. The V and J ends lost 4 bases and 8 bases respectively, with 17 bases between them. In germline, CDR1 is SGHVS, CDR2 FNYEAQ. As DNA, the CDR3 is TGTGCCAGCAGCTCCAGCGGGGTTTTAGAGGAAAAACTGTTTTTT. This encodes CASSSSGVLEEKLFF. Variable domain in full (rest from reference TRBV7-6 and TRBJ1-4): GAGVSQSPRYKVTKRGQDVALRCDPISGHVSLYWYRQALGQGPEFLTYFNYEAQQDKSGLPNDRFSAERPEGSISTLTIQRTEQRDSAMYRCASSSSGVLEEKLFFGSGTQLSVL.

V gene TRBV20-1 combines with J gene TRBJ1-6, with 9 bases aligning to TRBD1. Trimming cost V 3 bases and J 11 bases; bases outside gene matches: 11. The germline V gene has CDR1 DFQATT and CDR2 SNEGSKA (reference sequence). The CDR3 covers 15 residues. The CDR3 DNA follows: TGCAGTGCTAGCCCCGGGACAGGGTGGGCGGCACCCCTCCACTTT. Translating it yields CSASPGTGWAAPLHF.

This clonotype turned up a few times. The V and J genes are TRBV2 and TRBJ1-1, with D uncertain. The germline V gene encodes CDR1 SNHLY and CDR2 FYNNEI. The CDR3 is 13 residues long. The V and J ends lost 4 bases and 4 bases respectively, with 10 bases between them. CDR3 sequence: CASSVGAGTEAFF. CDR3 nucleotide sequence: TGTGCCAGCAGTGTAGGCGCGGGCACTGAAGCTTTCTTT. Looking up the rest from reference TRBV2 and TRBJ1-1 gives the full variable domain: EPEVTQTPSHQVTQMGQEVILRCVPISNHLYFYWYRQILGQKVEFLVSFYNNEISEKSEIFDDQFSVERPDGSNFTLKIRSTKLEDSAMYFCASSVGAGTEAFFGQGTRLTVV.

The chain joins TRBV28 to TRBJ2-3, with 8 nucleotides matching TRBD2. CDR1 and CDR2 (germline): MDHEN, SYDVKM. The J segment lost 6 bases and the V segment lost 3 bases, leaving 5 bases of the junction unmatched. CDR3 length equals 14 residues. As DNA, the CDR3 is TGTGCCAGCAGTTTGTTAGCGGGGATGGATACGCAGTATTTT. Translating gives CASSLLAGMDTQYF.

This clonotype was detected only a few times. V gene TRBV27 combines with J gene TRBJ2-3; 7 bases are shared with TRBD2. Germline CDR1 MNHEY, CDR2 SMNVEV (reference sequence). CDR3 size: 18 residues. V lost 4 bases and J lost 3; bases outside the gene matches: 16. CDR3 sequence: CASSSALWRETNTDTQYF. The CDR3 DNA follows: TGTGCCAGCAGTTCCGCTCTGTGGCGGGAGACCAATACAGATACGCAGTATTTT.

This clonotype occurred once. The CDR3 coding sequence is TGTGCCAGCAAAGTAGAAGTAGGACTGACCTACGAGCAGTACTTC. Amino acids: CASKVEVGLTYEQYF. The chain is built from TRBV27 and TRBJ2-7; a weak D match, TRBD2 (5 bases). The CDR3 spans 15 residues. The V end lost 7 bases, the J end lost 2 bases, and 18 bases lay between the germline ends. From germline, CDR1 is MNHEY and CDR2 SMNVEV (reference sequence).

V usage is TRBV5-1 and J usage is TRBJ2-7; a weak D match, TRBD2 (5 bases). CDR3 size: 13 residues. CDR1 is SGHRS and CDR2 is YFSETQ in the germline V gene. The V end was cut by 0 bases, the J end by 7 bases, with 11 bases between. CDR3 sequence reads: CASSLAGGLEQYF. The CDR3 region has the DNA TGCGCCAGCAGCTTGGCAGGCGGGTTAGAGCAGTACTTC.

The rearrangement joins TRBV5-1 to TRBJ1-2; the D gene is possibly TRBD1 (6 bases). V lost 3 bases and J 7 bases, leaving 19 bases between the germline ends. CDR1 is SGHRS and CDR2 is YFSETQ in the germline V gene. The CDR3 is made up of 15 amino acids. CDR3 DNA: TGCGCCAGCAGCTCGATGGGGGGGGGCTCTAGTGGCTACACCTTC. It codes for CASSSMGGGSSGYTF.

The rearrangement uses TRBV18 and TRBJ2-7; 8 bases align to TRBD1. CDR1 and CDR2 from the germline V gene are KGHSH and LQKENI. Trimming at V came to 3 bases and at J to 4 bases, leaving 8 bases not matched to a gene. CDR3 size: 15 residues. Here the CDR3 reads CASSPGATGGYEQYF. DNA for the CDR3: TGTGCCAGCTCACCGGGGGCCACAGGGGGTTACGAGCAGTACTTC.

This clonotype is labeled as medium-sized (0.01 to 0.1%). The genes are TRBV27 and TRBJ1-6, with D hard to call. V was trimmed by 7 bases and J by 8 bases, leaving 15 bases between them. CDR1 and CDR2 from the germline V gene are MNHEY and SMNVEV (reference sequence). The CDR3 length is 14 residues. CDR3 residues: CASTNNARYSPLHF. In DNA, the CDR3 is TGTGCCAGCACCAACAACGCCCGATATTCACCCCTCCACTTT.

This clonotype was recorded many times. The rearrangement joins TRBV7-2 to TRBJ2-3; TRBD2 might be the D (6 bases). The CDR3 covers 17 residues. Deletions cut 2 bases from V and 1 base from J, with 16 bases between. The germline CDR1 and CDR2 sequences are SGHTA and FQGNSA. For the CDR3, the DNA is TGTGCCAGCAGCTTACTGCGGGACCCGGGTTGCACAGATACGCAGTATTTT. Its translation: CASSLLRDPGCTDTQYF.

The chain carries TRBV3-1 and TRBJ1-6, with D maybe TRBD1 (5 bases). The CDR3 has 15 amino acids. Deletions cut 4 bases from V and 12 bases from J, with 19 bases between. Germline-derived CDR1 and CDR2 are LGHDT and YNNKEL (reference sequence). The CDR3 DNA sequence: TGTGCCAGCAGCCCATCGGACATCAGAGGGGTACCCCTCCACTTT. This codes for CASSPSDIRGVPLHF. Variable domain in full (rest from reference TRBV3-1 and TRBJ1-6): DTAVSQTPKYLVTQMGNDKSIKCEQNLGHDTMYWYKQDSKKFLKIMFSYNNKELIINETVPNRFSPKSPDKAHLNLHINSLELGDSAVYFCASSPSDIRGVPLHFGNGTRLTVT.

This clonotype showed up many times. The V call is TRBV28, the J call TRBJ2-5; no definite D call. This CDR3 spans 14 amino acids. CDR1 is MDHEN and CDR2 is SYDVKM in the germline V gene. Trimming took 2 bases from V and 1 from J, leaving 8 bases between them. The CDR3 protein is CASSLGNFQETQYF. Here the CDR3 DNA reads TGTGCCAGCAGTTTAGGGAATTTCCAAGAGACCCAGTACTTC.

This clonotype was found many times. V usage is TRBV28 and J usage is TRBJ1-1, with D perhaps matching TRBD1 (5 bases). V was pared by 5 bases and J by 4 bases, with 14 bases between. Germline V gene lookup returns CDR1 MDHEN and CDR2 SYDVKM. The CDR3 is made up of 14 amino acids. In nucleotides, the CDR3 is TGTGCCAGCAGTGAGACAGCCGGGGGCACTGAAGCTTTCTTT. This encodes CASSETAGGTEAFF.

V is TRBV7-2 and J is TRBJ1-2; TRBD1 matches 8 bases. This CDR3 region has 13 residues. V shed 6 bases, J shed 4 bases, and the junction held 4 bases outside the gene matches. Germline assignment: CDR1 SGHTA and CDR2 FQGNSA. Written as DNA, the CDR3 is TGTGCCAGCAGGACAGGGGTACTCTATGGCTACACCTTC. This translates into CASRTGVLYGYTF. Full variable domain (outside the CDR3, taken from reference TRBV7-2 and TRBJ1-2): GAGVSQSPSNKVTEKGKDVELRCDPISGHTALYWYRQSLGQGLEFLIYFQGNSAPDKSGLPSDRFSAERTGGSVSTLTIQRTQQEDSAVYLCASRTGVLYGYTFGSGTRLTVV.

This clonotype was found many times. The J gene is TRBJ2-5, the V gene TRBV5-1, with 13 bases identical to TRBD2. The CDR3 runs 14 residues. Germline values: CDR1 SGHRS, CDR2 YFSETQ. V was clipped by 4 bases and J by 5 bases; unmatched bases: 2. The CDR3 coding sequence is TGCGCCAGCAGCGCGGGACTAGCGGGGGAGACCCAGTACTTC. This codes for CASSAGLAGETQYF. The complete variable domain, with remaining parts taken from reference TRBV5-1 and TRBJ2-5, reads KAGVTQTPRYLIKTRGQQVTLSCSPISGHRSVSWYQQTPGQGLQFLFEYFSETQRNKGNFPGRFSGRQFSNSRSEMNVSTLELGDSALYLCASSAGLAGETQYFGPGTRLLVL.

This clonotype has at least ten counts. V and J are TRBV7-2 and TRBJ2-3; D unresolved. CDR1 SGHTA and CDR2 FQGNSA come from the germline V gene. This CDR3 is built from 14 residues. V lost 1 base, J lost 6 bases, and 11 bases lay in between. CDR3 region: CASSLVVSADTQYF. The DNA for the CDR3 is TGTGCCAGCAGCTTAGTGGTTAGTGCGGATACGCAGTATTTT.